This T cell receptor beta chain stems from a study of PD-1 blockade in classical Hodgkin lymphoma. As for the study in general: Intravenous nivolumab at 3 mg/kg was given to patients every 2 weeks. Study-level findings and limits: Newly diagnosed patients reportedly trailed healthy donors in baseline TCR diversity. Sources of repertoire differences remain undefined, possibly disease activity or prior therapy.

A note on this clone: What it binds is not known.

The germline CDR1 and CDR2 sequences are MDHEN and SYDVKM. CDR3 length equals 13 residues. V lost 6 bases and J lost 2; bases outside the gene matches: 3. Indicated time point: cycle 4 day 1 (C4D1), after six to seven weeks of nivolumab. With no exception, relapse followed autologous stem cell transplantation in all patients, and brentuximab vedotin exposure varied. Assay: immunoSEQ multiplex PCR; the TCRdb copy retains only in-frame clones and omits some. This sample has tens of thousands of clones, with around 74% found just once. The source was peripheral blood mononuclear cells (PBMCs), collected before the fourth cycle of nivolumab. This chain uses TRBV28 with TRBJ1-2, with 7 bases that match TRBD1. This receptor was identified in a human donor with classical Hodgkin lymphoma. The CDR3 coding sequence is TGTGCCAGCAGGCGACAGGGAAACTATGGCTACACCTTC. Translation gives CASRRQGNYGYTF.